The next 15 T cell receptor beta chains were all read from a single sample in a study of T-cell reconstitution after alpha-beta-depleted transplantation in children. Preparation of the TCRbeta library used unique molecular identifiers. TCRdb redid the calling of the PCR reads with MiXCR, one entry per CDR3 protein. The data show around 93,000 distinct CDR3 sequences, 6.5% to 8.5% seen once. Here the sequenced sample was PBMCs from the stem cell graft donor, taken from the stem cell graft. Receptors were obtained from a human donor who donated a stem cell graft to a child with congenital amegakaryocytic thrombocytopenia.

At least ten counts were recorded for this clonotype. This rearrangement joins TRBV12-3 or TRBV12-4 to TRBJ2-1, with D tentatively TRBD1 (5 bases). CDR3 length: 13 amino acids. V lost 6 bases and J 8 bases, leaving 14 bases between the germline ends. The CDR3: CASSPRGRDEQFF. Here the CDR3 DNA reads TGTGCCAGCAGCCCTAGGGGTAGGGATGAGCAGTTCTTC.

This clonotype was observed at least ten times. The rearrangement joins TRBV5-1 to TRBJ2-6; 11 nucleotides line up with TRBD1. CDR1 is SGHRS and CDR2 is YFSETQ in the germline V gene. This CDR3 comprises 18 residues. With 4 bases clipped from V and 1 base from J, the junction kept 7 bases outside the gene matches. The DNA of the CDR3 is TGCGCCAGCAGCAGGACAGGGGGCGGCAGGTCTGGGGCCAACGTCCTGACTTTC. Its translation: CASSRTGGGRSGANVLTF.

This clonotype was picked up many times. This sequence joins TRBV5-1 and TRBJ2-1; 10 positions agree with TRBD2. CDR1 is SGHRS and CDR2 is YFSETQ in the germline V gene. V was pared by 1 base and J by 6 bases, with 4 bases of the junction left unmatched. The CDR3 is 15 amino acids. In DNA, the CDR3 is TGCGCCAGCAGCTTGACTAGCGGGACCCGCAATGAGCAGTTCTTC. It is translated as CASSLTSGTRNEQFF.

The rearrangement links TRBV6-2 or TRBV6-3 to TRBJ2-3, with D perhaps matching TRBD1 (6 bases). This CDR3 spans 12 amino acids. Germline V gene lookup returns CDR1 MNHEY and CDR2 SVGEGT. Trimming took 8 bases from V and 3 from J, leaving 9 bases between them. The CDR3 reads CASSGQTDTQYF. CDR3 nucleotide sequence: TGTGCCAGCTCCGGACAGACAGATACGCAGTATTTT.

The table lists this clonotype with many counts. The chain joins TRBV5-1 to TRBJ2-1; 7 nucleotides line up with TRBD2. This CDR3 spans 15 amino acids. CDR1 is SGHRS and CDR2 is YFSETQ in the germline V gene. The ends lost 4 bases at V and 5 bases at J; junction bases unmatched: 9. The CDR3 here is CASSPGGGEDNEQFF. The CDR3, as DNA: TGCGCCAGCAGCCCGGGTGGGGGGGAAGACAATGAGCAGTTCTTC.

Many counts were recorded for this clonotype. The CDR3 loop reads CASSQEGTGKRTDTQYF. The CDR3 DNA sequence: TGCGCCAGCAGCCAAGAAGGTACGGGAAAAAGAACAGATACGCAGTATTTT. The genes are TRBV4-1 and TRBJ2-3, with TRBD2 as a possible D gene (5 bases). The germline V gene has CDR1 MGHRA and CDR2 YSYEKL. The CDR3 is made up of 17 amino acids. Trimming stripped 0 bases from V and 3 bases from J, with 16 bases between.

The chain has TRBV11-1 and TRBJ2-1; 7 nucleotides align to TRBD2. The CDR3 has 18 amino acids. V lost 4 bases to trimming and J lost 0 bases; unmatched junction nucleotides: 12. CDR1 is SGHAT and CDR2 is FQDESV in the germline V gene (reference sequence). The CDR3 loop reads CASSSQPKRGPSYNEQFF. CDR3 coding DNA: TGTGCCAGCAGCTCCCAACCCAAGCGGGGACCCTCCTACAATGAGCAGTTCTTC.

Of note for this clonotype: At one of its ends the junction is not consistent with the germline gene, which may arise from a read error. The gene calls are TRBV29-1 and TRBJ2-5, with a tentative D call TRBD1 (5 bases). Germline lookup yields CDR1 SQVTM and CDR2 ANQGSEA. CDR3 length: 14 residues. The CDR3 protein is CSVEGNPGKETQYF. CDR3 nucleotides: TGCAGCGTCGAAGGAAACCCAGGGAAAGAGACCCAGTACTTC.

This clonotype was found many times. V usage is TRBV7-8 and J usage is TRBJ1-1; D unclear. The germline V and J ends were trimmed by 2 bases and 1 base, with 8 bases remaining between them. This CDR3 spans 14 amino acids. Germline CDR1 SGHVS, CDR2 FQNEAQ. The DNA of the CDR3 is TGTGCCAGCAGCTTAAGGGAGAGGAACACTGAAGCTTTCTTT. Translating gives CASSLRERNTEAFF.

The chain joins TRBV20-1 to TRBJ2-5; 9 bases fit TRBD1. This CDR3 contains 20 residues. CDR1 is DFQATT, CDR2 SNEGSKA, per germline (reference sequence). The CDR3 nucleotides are TGCTGGGGCCAGGGACAGGGCGGAAGGAATGAATTCAATAATGGCGAGACCCAGTACTTC. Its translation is CWGQGQGGRNEFNNGETQYF.

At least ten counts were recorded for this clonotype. CDR3 nucleotides: TGTGCCAGCAGTTTAAGCAGGTACAATGAGCAGTTCTTC. Residues: CASSLSRYNEQFF. V and J are TRBV27 and TRBJ2-1; D remains unclear. Deletions cut 2 bases from V and 4 bases from J, with 6 bases between. CDR3 length equals 13 residues. CDR1 and CDR2 from the germline V gene are MNHEY and SMNVEV (reference sequence).

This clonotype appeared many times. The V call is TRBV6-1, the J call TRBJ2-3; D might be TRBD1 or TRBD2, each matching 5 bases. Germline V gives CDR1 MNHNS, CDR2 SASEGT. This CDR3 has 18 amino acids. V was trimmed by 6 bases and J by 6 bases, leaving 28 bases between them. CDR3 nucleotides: TGTGCCAGCAGCAAGGGGCGGGCCCCGTTGGGCCACGAGGATACGCAGTATTTT. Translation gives CASSKGRAPLGHEDTQYF.

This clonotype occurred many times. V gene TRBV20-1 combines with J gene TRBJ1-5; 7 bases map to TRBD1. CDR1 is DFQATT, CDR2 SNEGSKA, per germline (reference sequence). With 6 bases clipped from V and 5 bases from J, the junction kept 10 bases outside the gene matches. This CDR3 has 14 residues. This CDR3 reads CSAPYEGAHQPQHF. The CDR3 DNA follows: TGCAGTGCCCCCTACGAGGGGGCTCATCAGCCCCAGCATTTT.

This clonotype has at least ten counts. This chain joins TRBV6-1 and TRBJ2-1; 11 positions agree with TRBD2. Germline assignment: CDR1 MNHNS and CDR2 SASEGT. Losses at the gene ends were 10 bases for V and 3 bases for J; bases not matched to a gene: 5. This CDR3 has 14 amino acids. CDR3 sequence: CATRLAGIYNEQFF. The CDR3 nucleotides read TGTGCCACCAGACTAGCGGGGATCTACAATGAGCAGTTCTTC.

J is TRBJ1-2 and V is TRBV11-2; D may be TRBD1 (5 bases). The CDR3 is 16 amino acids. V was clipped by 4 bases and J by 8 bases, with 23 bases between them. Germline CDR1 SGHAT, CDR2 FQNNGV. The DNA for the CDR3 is TGTGCCAGCAGCTCGATGGGAGGGGACGCTATTCTAGGCTACACCTTC. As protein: CASSSMGGDAILGYTF.